A selection of T cell receptor beta chains follows, all from one sample in a study of cytomegalovirus exposure and HLA in healthy donors. TCRdb's copy holds only in-frame clones and misses some; the assay was immunoSEQ multiplex PCR. The sample consists of 150,000 to 200,000 clones, around nine tenths of them appearing once. Sequencing used PBMCs. All receptors come from a woman under 30 in good health and CMV-seronegative. Both conserved end residues are part of each CDR3. Fields, in order: V gene, J gene, CDR3 protein.

>TRBV11-3|TRBJ1-1
CASSPWTGEGNTEAFF
>TRBV13|TRBJ2-1
CASSPRDRDNEQFF
>TRBV19|TRBJ2-7
CASSIGTGTTYEQYF
>TRBV11-3|TRBJ2-1
CASTEIAGSNSYNEQFF
>TRBV2|TRBJ1-5
CASRKTGQGNQPQHF
>TRBV18|TRBJ2-1
CASSPAGEQFF
>TRBV7-9|TRBJ2-3
CASSLAETDTQYF
>TRBV29-1|TRBJ1-2
CSVRRETYGYTF
>TRBV7-6|TRBJ2-7
CASSFPSGNEQYF
>TRBV12-5|TRBJ2-7
CASGLVRTGGSYEQYF
>TRBV2|TRBJ1-5
CASSGQGGYSNQPQHF
>TRBV7-2|TRBJ1-5
CASSSETGNQPQHF
>TRBV4-1|TRBJ2-5
CASSQDLKTQYF
>TRBV7-2|TRBJ1-1
CASSSYRGGTESEAFF
>TRBV4-2|TRBJ2-1
CASSQEASGTNEQFF
>TRBV7-9|TRBJ1-6
CASSHTRTPGSPLHF
>TRBV6-5|TRBJ2-5
CASSAVQETQYF
>TRBV6-5|TRBJ2-7
CASADRDRTYEQYF
>TRBV2|TRBJ1-4
CASTHRNEKLFF